Reported below is one TCR beta chain. Sequencing was performed with immunoSEQ multiplex PCR; in TCRdb, only in-frame clones are kept and a portion is missing. Here the sample spans tens of thousands of clones, about nine tenths being singletons. The data were obtained in a study of T cell changes during pregnancy in multiple sclerosis. Sample: CD8+ T cells from peripheral blood mononuclear cells, taken in the first trimester of pregnancy. The source is a female donor in good health, enrolled as a control in a pregnancy study.

In DNA, the CDR3 is TGTGCCAGCAGCTTGAGGCAGGGTAGCACTAGCACAGATACGCAGTATTTT. Protein sequence: CASSLRQGSTSTDTQYF. The chain couples TRBV5-6 to TRBJ2-3; D might be TRBD1 (5 bases). This CDR3 is 17 amino acids long. CDR1 is SGHDT, CDR2 YYEEEE, per germline. Trimming removed 1 base at V and 0 bases at J, with 15 bases between.